The 5 T cell receptor beta chains below were found in one sample sequenced in a study of blood T cells in healthy people across ages. The use of a sample-barcoded 5' primer and a J-beta primer mix characterized a second PCR of about 7 to 12 cycles. TCRdb analysed the 5' RACE reads with MiXCR anew, one entry per CDR3 protein. The sample records around 400,000 distinct CDR3 sequences, approximately 52% being singletons. Input material: blood. The receptors originated from a man aged 60-69 years in good health.

This clonotype has a handful of counts. The chain combines TRBV7-2 with TRBJ2-3, with D possibly being TRBD2 (6 bases). Between the trimmed V and J ends, which lost 8 bases and 4 bases, there was a span of 13 bases. Germline values: CDR1 SGHTA, CDR2 FQGNSA. This CDR3 is built from 13 residues. CDR3 sequence: CASGSGKSDTQYF. Written as DNA, the CDR3 is TGTGCCAGCGGTAGCGGAAAGTCAGATACGCAGTATTTT.

This clonotype was seen only once. The V gene is TRBV7-2, the J gene TRBJ2-1; 13 nucleotides agree with TRBD2. Germline CDR1 and CDR2: SGHTA and FQGNSA. V lost 3 bases, J lost 5 bases, and 7 bases stayed unmatched. The CDR3 is 17 amino acids. This CDR3 is CASSLGGTSGANNEQFF. The CDR3 nucleotides read TGTGCCAGCAGCTTGGGGGGGACTAGCGGGGCAAACAATGAGCAGTTCTTC.

A word on this clonotype: With a much larger clone just one base away, this may be a read error. The J gene is TRBJ2-1, the V gene TRBV18; weak D call: TRBD1 (6 bases). CDR3 size: 13 residues. Germline CDR1 KGHSH, CDR2 LQKENI. Written as DNA, the CDR3 is TGTGCCAGCTTACCACAGGGCTACAATGAGCAGTTCTTC. This codes for CASLPQGYNEQFF.

This clonotype was counted between two and nine times. This chain links TRBV29-1 with TRBJ1-5, with TRBD1 as a possible D gene (5 bases). V dropped 4 bases and J dropped 7 bases, with 14 bases sitting between them. The CDR3 extends over 13 amino acids. CDR1 SQVTM and CDR2 ANQGSEA come from the germline V gene. CDR3 protein: CSVGGGRNQPQHF. The DNA for the CDR3 is TGCAGCGTTGGCGGGGGACGTAACCAGCCCCAGCATTTT. Filled out from reference TRBV29-1 and TRBJ1-5, the complete variable domain reads SAVISQKPSRDICQRGTSLTIQCQVDSQVTMMFWYRQQPGQSLTLIATANQGSEATYESGFVIDKFPISRPNLTFSTLTVSNMSPEDSSIYLCSVGGGRNQPQHFGDGTRLSIL.

This clonotype has more than one count but fewer than ten. The chain is built from TRBV7-9 and TRBJ1-2; 7 bases agree with TRBD1. The CDR3 has 13 residues. Germline CDR1 and CDR2: SEHNR and FQNEAQ (reference sequence). J lost 4 bases, V lost 5 bases, and 4 bases had no gene match. In DNA, the CDR3 is TGTGCCAGCAGCATTACAGGGGCCTATGGCTACACCTTC. It is translated as CASSITGAYGYTF.